The entry that follows covers one T cell receptor beta chain sequence. This sample was taken from a study of long-term antiretroviral therapy in people with HIV. At survey level, the immunoSEQ assay was run in its v3.0 version. The method was immunoSEQ multiplex PCR; TCRdb's version includes in-frame clones alone and lacks a portion of them. The sample yields under 25,000 clones, about 86% seen once. CDR3 size: 13 residues. CDR1 SNHLY and CDR2 FYNNEI come from the germline V gene. With 4 bases removed from V and 2 bases from J, the gap between germline ends came to 9 bases. The TCR originated in a man between 60 and 75 years old with HIV. This chain links TRBV2 with TRBJ2-7; no definite D call. The input for sequencing was unsorted PBMCs, taken 1.3 years after starting antiretroviral therapy. DNA for the CDR3: TGTGCCAGCAGTGTGACACGAACCTACGAGCAGTACTTC. Residues: CASSVTRTYEQYF.